What follows are 27 T cell receptor beta chains derived from one specimen sequenced in a study of T cells in Graves' hyperthyroidism and ophthalmopathy. Template material for amplifying TCR beta CDR3 regions consisted of RNA transcripts. HTBI primers were the set used in a first-round RT-PCR of the TCR CDR3. TCRdb independently ran MiXCR on the multiplex PCR reads; one entry per CDR3 protein. The sample holds fewer than 450,000 distinct CDR3 sequences, about a sixth seen once. Input material: blood. The origin of the receptors is a young woman with Graves' hyperthyroidism that later progressed to Graves' ophthalmopathy.

This rearrangement joins TRBV7-8 to TRBJ2-2, with TRBD2 matching over 12 bases. The CDR3 is 17 residues long. V shed 1 base, J shed 3 bases, and the junction held 3 bases outside the gene matches. Germline CDR1 SGHVS, CDR2 FQNEAQ. CDR3 sequence (DNA): TGTGCCAGCAGCTTAGGACTAGCGGGAGCGTACACCGGGGAGCTGTTTTTT. Its translation is CASSLGLAGAYTGELFF. Based on the CDR3 plus reference TRBV7-8 and TRBJ2-2, the full variable domain is GAGVSQSPRYKVAKRGQDVALRCDPISGHVSLFWYQQALGQGPEFLTYFQNEAQLDKSGLPSDRFFAERPEGSVSTLKIQRTQQEDSAVYLCASSLGLAGAYTGELFFGEGSRLTVL.

This clonotype was detected only a few times. This CDR3 reads CASSYSDGPTGELFF. CDR3 in DNA: TGTGCCAGCAGTTATTCCGACGGCCCCACCGGGGAGCTGTTTTTT. The rearrangement links TRBV6-9 to TRBJ2-2; D is ambiguous. Germline lookup yields CDR1 MNHGY and CDR2 SVAAGI. V lost 0 bases, J lost 4 bases, and 9 bases lay in between. The CDR3 loop spans 15 amino acids.

This clonotype was recorded a few times. The J gene is TRBJ2-1, the V gene TRBV20-1; no clear D gene. CDR3 length: 12 residues. The V gene lost 5 bases and the J gene lost 6 bases, with 11 bases spanning the gap. In germline, CDR1 is DFQATT, CDR2 SNEGSKA (reference sequence). The CDR3 protein is CSADRLSNEQFF. In DNA, the CDR3 is TGCAGTGCTGACCGCCTCAGCAATGAGCAGTTCTTC.

This clonotype has just a few counts. V usage is TRBV11-3 and J usage is TRBJ2-1; 7 bases match TRBD2. CDR3 length: 16 amino acids. Losses at the gene ends were 5 bases for V and 8 bases for J; bases not matched to a gene: 15. Per germline, CDR1 SGHNT and CDR2 YENEEA. CDR3 amino acids: CASSPTSDLSRDEQFF. The CDR3 DNA reads TGTGCCAGCAGCCCTACTAGCGACCTTAGCCGGGATGAGCAGTTCTTC. The whole variable domain, filled in from reference TRBV11-3 and TRBJ2-1, reads EAGVVQSPRYKIIEKKQPVAFWCNPISGHNTLYWYLQNLGQGPELLIRYENEEAVDDSQLPKDRFSAERLKGVDSTLKIQPAELGDSAVYLCASSPTSDLSRDEQFFGPGTRLTVL.

This clonotype was seen repeatedly, ten times or more. The V gene is TRBV7-9, the J gene TRBJ2-1; D ambiguous. Trimming pared 3 bases from V and 10 bases from J, leaving 7 bases between. CDR1 and CDR2 from the germline V gene are SEHNR and FQNEAQ (reference sequence). The CDR3 length is 11 residues. CDR3 nucleotides: TGTGCCAGCAGCTTTGGTGGCGAGCAGTTCTTC. Translation: CASSFGGEQFF.

The chain uses TRBV3-1 and TRBJ2-7; D uncertain. V was clipped by 0 bases and J by 2 bases, with 5 bases between them. Germline values: CDR1 LGHDT, CDR2 YNNKEL (reference sequence). This CDR3 has 13 residues. The CDR3 DNA follows: TGTGCCAGCAGCCAAGATTTCCCCTACGAGCAGTACTTC. Its translation is CASSQDFPYEQYF.

V and J are TRBV7-9 and TRBJ2-7; 10 bases are shared with TRBD1. This CDR3 comprises 17 residues. With 1 base clipped from V and 0 bases from J, the junction kept 6 bases outside the gene matches. Looked up from germline, CDR1 is SEHNR and CDR2 is FQNEAQ (reference sequence). The CDR3 is CASSLVGQGISSYEQYF. CDR3 nucleotide sequence: TGTGCCAGCAGCTTAGTGGGACAGGGGATATCCTCCTACGAGCAGTACTTC.

This clonotype was counted at least ten times. The rearrangement joins TRBV10-3 to TRBJ2-7, with D tentatively TRBD1 or TRBD2 (7 bases each). V lost 8 bases, J lost 5 bases, and 16 bases lay in between. The CDR3 length is 13 residues. CDR1 is ENHRY, CDR2 SYGVKD, per germline. The CDR3 loop reads CAIGGRQGDEQYF. In DNA, the CDR3 is TGTGCCATCGGCGGGAGACAGGGCGACGAGCAGTACTTC.

This clonotype has a count of ten or more. This sequence joins TRBV27 and TRBJ1-3; D not certain. The CDR3 contains 14 residues. V shed 5 bases and J shed 0 bases, with 8 bases lying between them. Per the germline V gene, CDR1 is MNHEY and CDR2 is SMNVEV (reference sequence). This CDR3 reads CASSPLSSGNTIYF. For the CDR3, the DNA is TGTGCCAGCAGTCCGCTGAGCTCTGGAAACACCATATATTTT.

On this clonotype: This sequence may be a read error, since a much larger clone differs from it by one base. The chain joins TRBV30 to TRBJ2-2; a weak D match, TRBD1 (7 bases). Looked up from germline, CDR1 is GTSNPN and CDR2 is SVGIG (reference sequence). V was pared by 4 bases and J by 7 bases, with 13 bases between. The CDR3 spans 13 residues. CDR3 residues: CAWNRGLGGELFF. CDR3 bases: TGTGCCTGGAACAGGGGACTGGGCGGGGAGCTGTTTTTT.

The V and J genes are TRBV2 and TRBJ1-3, with a possible D match to TRBD1 (5 bases). This CDR3 spans 14 amino acids. Trimming removed 6 bases at V and 4 bases at J, with 13 bases between. Germline V gene lookup returns CDR1 SNHLY and CDR2 FYNNEI. CDR3 protein: CASRPTGLGNTIYF. CDR3 nucleotide sequence: TGTGCCAGCAGGCCTACAGGCTTGGGAAACACCATATATTTT.

This clonotype was seen a handful of times. The gene calls are TRBV13 and TRBJ2-3; 13 positions agree with TRBD2. There are 17 residues in the CDR3. Losses at the gene ends were 5 bases for V and 8 bases for J; bases not matched to a gene: 13. Germline assignment: CDR1 PRHDT and CDR2 FYEKMQ (reference sequence). CDR3 amino acids: CASSPWWGLAGTGTQYF. CDR3 DNA sequence: TGTGCCAGCAGCCCATGGTGGGGACTAGCGGGGACGGGTACGCAGTATTTT.

Details on this clonotype: This may be a read error, as it is one base from a much larger clone. This chain connects TRBV4-1 to TRBJ2-7, with D possibly called TRBD1 or TRBD2 (5 bases each). CDR3 length: 15 amino acids. Germline V gene sequence: CDR1 MGHRA, CDR2 YSYEKL. V lost 3 bases and J lost 5, with 17 bases in between. The DNA for the CDR3 is TGCGCCAGCAGCCAGCTGCCGGGACGGTTCCACGAGCAGTACTTC. Its translation is CASSQLPGRFHEQYF.

V is TRBV10-3 and J is TRBJ2-3; 7 nucleotides align to TRBD1. V lost 8 bases to trimming and J lost 2 bases; unmatched junction nucleotides: 13. This CDR3 spans 16 amino acids. Germline V CDR1 and CDR2: ENHRY, SYGVKD. The CDR3: CAISEELGGHTDTQYF. The CDR3 DNA reads as TGTGCCATCTCAGAGGAATTAGGGGGCCACACAGATACGCAGTATTTT.

The chain recombines TRBV5-6 with TRBJ2-1; 8 bases align to TRBD1. The CDR3 runs 16 residues. CDR1 and CDR2 (germline): SGHDT, YYEEEE. V dropped 4 bases and J dropped 4; count of bases not matched to a gene: 10. CDR3 coding DNA: TGTGCCAGCAGCACGTCAGGGGGCGCGGGGTACAATGAGCAGTTCTTC. Translating it yields CASSTSGGAGYNEQFF.

The V call is TRBV6-4, the J call TRBJ1-1; no firm D call. CDR3 length: 13 residues. V shed 3 bases and J shed 2 bases, with 7 bases lying between them. Germline V gene sequence: CDR1 MRHNA, CDR2 SNTAGT. CDR3 protein: CASSEQFNTEAFF. The CDR3 coding sequence is TGTGCCAGCAGTGAACAGTTTAACACTGAAGCTTTCTTT.

This rearrangement joins TRBV29-1 to TRBJ1-2; possible D gene TRBD1, 6 bases. V was shortened by 8 bases and J by 4 bases, with 17 bases between the two germline ends. Germline CDR1 is SQVTM and CDR2 is ANQGSEA. The CDR3 covers 13 residues. CDR3 amino acids: CSHLQGSGYGYTF. CDR3 bases: TGCAGCCACTTACAGGGCTCTGGCTATGGCTACACCTTC.

The chain links TRBV20-1 to TRBJ2-7; the match to TRBD2 covers 8 bases. The CDR3 has 13 residues. Germline V gene sequence: CDR1 DFQATT, CDR2 SNEGSKA (reference sequence). Unmatched junction bases numbered 4, after V lost 6 bases and J lost 0 bases. CDR3 sequence reads: CSANSGDSYEQYF. The CDR3 DNA is TGCAGTGCAAATAGCGGGGACTCCTACGAGCAGTACTTC.

This clonotype has ten or more counts. The chain has TRBV27 and TRBJ1-3; 8 bases align to TRBD1. CDR3 length: 15 residues. The V and J ends lost 5 bases and 6 bases, in that order; junction bases with no gene match: 9. The V gene's germline CDR1 is MNHEY and CDR2 SMNVEV (reference sequence). In DNA, the CDR3 is TGTGCCAGCAGTAGAACAGGGGGTGATGTAAACACCATATATTTT. Translated: CASSRTGGDVNTIYF.

V usage is TRBV18 and J usage is TRBJ1-2; 7 nucleotides agree with TRBD1. The CDR3 spans 16 residues. Germline V gives CDR1 KGHSH, CDR2 LQKENI. The junction had 11 bases not matched to a gene; V was cut back by 3 bases and J by 4 bases. CDR3 coding DNA: TGTGCCAGCTCACCGTCTAGTCAGGGGGTCGGCTATGGCTACACCTTC. This translates into CASSPSSQGVGYGYTF.

This clonotype was picked up a small number of times. The gene calls are TRBV27 and TRBJ1-1; possibly TRBD1 for D (6 bases). The germline gives CDR1 MNHEY, CDR2 SMNVEV (reference sequence). V was clipped by 3 bases and J by 4 bases, with 15 bases between them. The CDR3 extends over 15 amino acids. CDR3 DNA sequence: TGTGCCAGCAGTTTCGACGGGGGGCACGGCACTGAAGCTTTCTTT. Encoded protein: CASSFDGGHGTEAFF.

Ten or more counts support this clonotype. The chain joins TRBV7-9 to TRBJ2-1; no firm D call. Germline assignment: CDR1 SEHNR and CDR2 FQNEAQ (reference sequence). This CDR3 contains 12 residues. V gave up 5 bases and J gave up 8 bases, with 10 bases separating them. This CDR3 is CASSLPTHEQFF. The CDR3 bases are TGTGCCAGCAGCCTCCCCACCCATGAGCAGTTCTTC.

The rearrangement links TRBV20-1 to TRBJ2-1, with TRBD2 matching over 14 bases. The germline gives CDR1 DFQATT, CDR2 SNEGSKA (reference sequence). J was trimmed by 12 bases and V by 6 bases; bases with no gene match: 13. The CDR3 length is 15 residues. The CDR3 region has the DNA TGCAGTGCGTGGGAACCGGGACTAGCGGGAGACGGGCAGTTCTTC. Translating it yields CSAWEPGLAGDGQFF.

This clonotype has at least ten counts. The V and J genes are TRBV6-1 and TRBJ1-1; 7 nucleotides match TRBD1. Germline V lookup: CDR1 MNHNS, CDR2 SASEGT. The ends lost 7 bases at V and 4 bases at J; junction bases unmatched: 12. The CDR3 consists of 15 residues. This CDR3 reads CASNILGGAGTEAFF. Here the CDR3 DNA reads TGTGCCAGCAACATACTAGGGGGCGCGGGCACTGAAGCTTTCTTT.

Ten or more counts support this clonotype. J is TRBJ1-6 and V is TRBV18; D is perhaps TRBD1 (6 bases). Germline values: CDR1 KGHSH, CDR2 LQKENI. CDR3 length equals 13 residues. V was trimmed by 3 bases and J by 7 bases, leaving 7 bases between them. The CDR3 DNA follows: TGTGCCAGCTCACCTACAGGGAATTCACCCCTCCACTTT. Translating it yields CASSPTGNSPLHF. The complete variable domain, with remaining parts taken from reference TRBV18 and TRBJ1-6, reads NAGVMQNPRHLVRRRGQEARLRCSPMKGHSHVYWYRQLPEEGLKFMVYLQKENIIDESGMPKERFSAEFPKEGPSILRIQQVVRGDSAAYFCASSPTGNSPLHFGNGTRLTVT.

This clonotype showed up many times. J is TRBJ2-3 and V is TRBV6-1; 7 bases are a match to TRBD2. CDR3 length: 14 residues. V lost 8 bases and J lost 0; bases outside the gene matches: 5. Per the germline V gene, CDR1 is MNHNS and CDR2 is SASEGT. The CDR3 region is CASCPSGSTDTQYF. DNA for the CDR3: TGTGCCAGCTGCCCTAGCGGAAGCACAGATACGCAGTATTTT.

This clonotype was picked up one time. CDR3 DNA sequence: TGTGCCAGCAGTGAACTCCGGACAGGGCTGGGCGAGCAGTACTTC. Amino acid sequence: CASSELRTGLGEQYF. The chain is built from TRBV6-1 and TRBJ2-7, with TRBD1 matching 8 bases. Germline loops: CDR1 MNHNS, CDR2 SASEGT. The V segment lost 2 bases and the J segment 6 bases; nucleotides outside the gene matches: 9. CDR3 length: 15 residues.